A single T cell receptor (beta chain) is shown here with its context. The source of the sample is a study of blood T cell repertoires in COVID-19. Original analysis: Amplification of reference gene primers was used by the study to estimate nucleated cell counts. Sequencing used immunoSEQ multiplex PCR; TCRdb keeps in-frame clones, though not all of them. The V and J calls and clone size come from that table; D and trimming were worked out from the DNA. Found here are 190,000 or so clones, around 80% of them singletons; the top ten hold 2.5% to 3.5%. The germline V gene encodes CDR1 SEHNR and CDR2 FQNEAQ (reference sequence). V lost 5 bases and J lost 6, with 13 bases in between. The CDR3 spans 13 residues.

The chain recombines TRBV7-9 with TRBJ1-1, with D tentatively TRBD1 (6 bases). The clonotype originates from a woman of 80 years or more with active or convalescent COVID-19. The sequencing sample was made of peripheral blood. In DNA, the CDR3 is TGTGCCAGCAGCCTTCAACAGGGTTCTGAAGCTTTCTTT. Its translation is CASSLQQGSEAFF.